Reported below is one T cell receptor (beta chain). The data are from a study of blood T cell repertoires in COVID-19. Germline-derived CDR1 and CDR2 are MDHEN and SYDVKM. Trimming took 6 bases from V and 4 from J; bases not matched to a gene: 12. The CDR3 is 16 residues long. Repertoires were generated with immunoSEQ multiplex PCR, while TCRdb's copy carries only in-frame clones and drops some. This sample has roughly 260,000 clones; less than 85% occur once, and the top ten carry roughly 3%. This chain joins TRBV28 and TRBJ2-3; TRBD2 agrees at 8 bases. Input material: peripheral blood. This sequence was found in a woman under 30 with acute or convalescent COVID-19. DNA of the CDR3: TGTGCCAGCAGCCCCAGTGGAGCGGGAGTCCCAGATACGCAGTATTTT. It codes for CASSPSGAGVPDTQYF.